This is a list of T cell receptor beta chains from one sample in a study of cytomegalovirus exposure and HLA in healthy donors. TCRdb keeps only in-frame clones here, not all; method: immunoSEQ multiplex PCR. The sample holds about 110,000 clones, roughly 15% seen once. The sample comprised PBMCs. These receptors all stem from a female donor in good health and CMV-seronegative. Each CDR3 is given with its conserved first and last residue. D genes are given only for firm matches. For some rows the clone size is stated as once, few or many, or as a class when expanded; others skip it.

.	TRBV5-1	TRBJ2-3	16	few	CASSFFGQPSTDTQYF	TGCGCCAGCAGCTTTTTTGGACAGCCTAGCACAGATACGCAGTATTTT
TRBD1	TRBV29-1	TRBJ2-5	12	few	CSIDRVQETQYF	TGCAGCATTGACAGGGTCCAAGAGACCCAGTACTTC
.	TRBV5-1	TRBJ2-7	15	few	CASSWDPGASYEQYF	TGCGCCAGCAGCTGGGATCCTGGGGCGTCCTACGAGCAGTACTTC
TRBD2	TRBV7-9	TRBJ2-3	19	few	CASTKGRLAGRRSTDTQYF	TGTGCCAGCACCAAAGGTAGACTAGCGGGGCGCCGAAGCACAGATACGCAGTATTTT
TRBD2	TRBV10-1	TRBJ2-7	14	few	CASSPSSSSGEQYF	TGCGCCAGCAGTCCATCCTCCTCTAGCGGCGAGCAGTACTTC
.	TRBV29-1	TRBJ1-2	14	.	CSVELVGGDYGYTF	TGCAGCGTTGAACTGGTGGGGGGTGACTATGGCTACACCTTC
.	TRBV19	TRBJ2-5	15	.	CASNGGRFSQETQYF	TGTGCCAGTAACGGGGGACGCTTTTCACAAGAGACCCAGTACTTC
TRBD2	TRBV2	TRBJ2-2	15	few	CASIMGLADTGELFF	TGTGCCAGCATTATGGGACTAGCGGACACCGGGGAGCTGTTTTTT
TRBD2	TRBV6-6	TRBJ2-5	13	.	CASTGGASETQYF	TGTGCCAGCACGGGAGGGGCATCAGAGACCCAGTACTTC
.	TRBV5-1	TRBJ2-2	15	few	CASSLNQGKAGELFF	TGCGCCAGCAGCTTGAACCAGGGGAAGGCCGGGGAGCTGTTTTTT
.	TRBV12-5	TRBJ2-7	18	few	CASGLTPLTGYPSYEQYF	TGTGCTAGTGGTTTGACTCCCCTCACAGGGTATCCCTCCTACGAGCAGTACTTC
.	TRBV6-5	TRBJ2-7	15	few	CASSPSAGSQYEQYF	TGTGCCAGCAGCCCCTCGGCGGGATCTCAATACGAGCAGTACTTC
.	TRBV29-1	TRBJ2-3	12	.	CSDLPGIDTQYF	TGCAGCGACCTGCCAGGGATAGATACGCAGTATTTT
TRBD1	TRBV7-9	TRBJ2-7	13	.	CASSAGQGGPQYF	TGTGCCAGCAGCGCAGGACAGGGTGGTCCGCAGTACTTC
.	TRBV13	TRBJ1-1	18	.	CASSLVEGGVSTGTEAFF	TGTGCCAGCAGCTTAGTAGAGGGGGGGGTTTCAACGGGCACTGAAGCTTTCTTT
.	TRBV30	TRBJ2-7	15	.	CAWSAQRGGSYEQYF	TGTGCCTGGAGCGCCCAGAGAGGGGGATCCTACGAGCAGTACTTC
.	TRBV5-6	TRBJ1-2	15	.	CASSLGGIAMEGYTF	TGTGCCAGCAGCTTGGGCGGGATTGCTATGGAGGGCTACACCTTC
.	TRBV5-1	TRBJ1-3	15	few	CASSLVAGGGNTIYF	TGCGCCAGCAGCTTGGTCGCCGGCGGGGGAAACACCATATATTTT
TRBD2	TRBV20-1	TRBJ2-7	11	few	CSAILAVEQYF	TGCAGTGCAATACTAGCGGTCGAGCAGTACTTC
.	TRBV25-1	TRBJ2-2	15	few	CASSESRVNTGELFF	TGTGCCAGCAGTGAATCCAGGGTTAACACCGGGGAGCTGTTTTTT
.	TRBV7-9	TRBJ2-5	15	few	CASSLGPRETETQYF	TGTGCCAGCAGCTTAGGGCCCAGGGAAACGGAGACCCAGTACTTC
TRBD2	TRBV5-6	TRBJ2-1	15	few	CASSLFTSGSDEQFF	TGTGCCAGCAGCTTGTTTACTAGCGGGAGTGATGAGCAGTTCTTC
.	TRBV6-4	TRBJ2-3	12	.	CASSDYTDTQYF	TGTGCCAGCAGTGATTACACAGATACGCAGTATTTT
.	TRBV5-1	TRBJ2-2	12	few	CASSIAGGELFF	TGCGCCAGCAGCATCGCGGGGGGGGAGCTGTTTTTT
.	TRBV6-5	TRBJ1-1	11	few	CASRHDTEAFF	TGTGCCAGCAGACACGACACTGAAGCTTTCTTT
.	TRBV29-1	TRBJ1-1	14	few	CSVAPHRENTEAFF	TGCAGCGTTGCCCCCCACAGGGAAAACACTGAAGCTTTCTTT
TRBD1	TRBV10-3	TRBJ1-5	17	few	CAISDRDSVYSNQPQHF	TGTGCCATCAGTGACCGGGACAGCGTTTATAGCAATCAGCCCCAGCATTTT
.	TRBV4-3	TRBJ1-5	13	few	CASSGTRDQPQHF	TGCGCCAGTTCCGGGACAAGGGATCAGCCCCAGCATTTT
TRBD2	TRBV2	TRBJ2-5	15	few	CASSGLAGRRETQYF	TGTGCCAGCAGCGGACTAGCGGGGAGACGAGAGACCCAGTACTTC
.	TRBV2	TRBJ2-2	15	.	CASSLRTENTGELFF	TGTGCCAGCAGTCTTAGGACAGAGAACACCGGGGAGCTGTTTTTT
.	TRBV4-2	TRBJ2-1	16	.	CASSQDWGVSYNEQFF	TGTGCCAGCAGCCAAGATTGGGGGGTCTCCTACAATGAGCAGTTCTTC
.	TRBV7-3	TRBJ1-5	13	few	CASSSVAGQPQHF	TGTGCCAGCAGCTCCGTTGCCGGTCAGCCCCAGCATTTT
TRBD2	TRBV30	TRBJ2-3	14	.	CAWSVSGGTDTQYF	TGTGCCTGGAGTGTTAGCGGGGGCACAGATACGCAGTATTTT
.	TRBV4-3	TRBJ2-7	16	.	CASSQEWRTSSYEQYF	TGCGCCAGCAGCCAAGAGTGGAGGACCAGCTCCTACGAGCAGTACTTC
.	TRBV12-2	TRBJ2-1	14	few	CASRFRRPYNEQFF	TGTGCAAGTCGCTTTAGGCGGCCTTACAATGAGCAGTTCTTC
TRBD1	TRBV7-2	TRBJ1-3	14	few	CASRFDRAGNTIYF	TGTGCCAGCAGATTCGACAGGGCTGGAAACACCATATATTTT
TRBD1	TRBV19	TRBJ1-5	15	few	CASSSWGQGDQPQHF	TGTGCCAGTAGTAGTTGGGGACAGGGGGATCAGCCCCAGCATTTT
.	TRBV6-5	TRBJ1-6	15	few	CASRRETPRSSPLHF	TGTGCCAGCAGGCGGGAGACACCCCGCAGTTCACCCCTCCACTTT
.	TRBV7-2	TRBJ2-3	15	.	CASSLDGVGTDTQYF	TGTGCCAGCAGCTTAGACGGGGTTGGCACAGATACGCAGTATTTT
.	TRBV14	TRBJ2-3	13	.	CASSPTGTDTQYF	TGTGCCAGCAGCCCGACTGGCACAGATACGCAGTATTTT
.	TRBV30	TRBJ2-2	16	.	CAWMDATVANTGELFF	TGTGCCTGGATGGACGCGACAGTCGCGAACACCGGGGAGCTGTTTTTT
.	TRBV9	TRBJ1-1	12	.	CASSGVELRAFF	TGTGCCAGCAGCGGCGTGGAGTTACGGGCTTTCTTT
.	TRBV5-6	TRBJ2-2	14	few	CASSLRSGAGELFF	TGTGCCAGCAGCTTGCGTTCAGGGGCCGGGGAGCTGTTTTTT
.	TRBV29-1	TRBJ1-2	12	few	CSVGDSIDGYTF	TGCAGCGTGGGCGACAGTATTGATGGCTACACCTTC
TRBD2	TRBV7-2	TRBJ2-5	17	.	CASSSVLGLAGQETQYF	TGTGCCAGCAGCTCCGTCCTCGGACTAGCGGGGCAAGAGACCCAGTACTTC
TRBD2	TRBV7-6	TRBJ2-2	18	few	CASSSDPNSGGRTGELFF	TGTGCCAGCAGCTCCGACCCTAATAGCGGGGGGCGCACCGGGGAGCTGTTTTTT
.	TRBV5-4	TRBJ2-3	14	few	CASSLRRDTDTQYF	TGTGCCAGCAGCTTGCGGCGGGACACAGATACGCAGTATTTT
.	TRBV19	TRBJ1-2	13	.	CASSIAPGGGYTF	TGTGCCAGTAGTATAGCCCCGGGAGGGGGCTACACCTTC
TRBD2	TRBV6-6	TRBJ2-5	15	.	CASSYPRGGRETQYF	TGTGCCAGCAGTTACCCACGGGGGGGCAGAGAGACCCAGTACTTC
.	TRBV10-3	TRBJ1-1	14	few	CAISLQGLNTEAFF	TGTGCCATCAGCTTACAGGGTCTTAACACTGAAGCTTTCTTT
TRBD2	TRBV19	TRBJ2-1	16	.	CASSIAGLAGTHEQFF	TGTGCCAGTAGTATAGCGGGACTAGCGGGAACCCATGAGCAGTTCTTC
.	TRBV10-3	TRBJ2-5	12	.	CAISGRGETQYF	TGTGCCATCAGTGGCAGGGGAGAGACCCAGTACTTC
TRBD1	TRBV27	TRBJ1-4	14	.	CASSLTGQVEKLFF	TGTGCCAGCAGTTTGACAGGGCAGGTTGAAAAACTGTTTTTT
.	TRBV19	TRBJ1-2	15	.	CASMARAGWNYGYTF	TGTGCCAGTATGGCCCGGGCGGGATGGAACTATGGCTACACCTTC
TRBD2	TRBV14	TRBJ2-1	14	few	CASSQRTGGSEQFF	TGTGCCAGCAGCCAAAGGACCGGGGGGAGTGAGCAGTTCTTC
TRBD2	TRBV5-1	TRBJ2-7	15	few	CASSLVGTSGYEQYF	TGCGCCAGCAGCTTGGTAGGGACTAGCGGGTACGAGCAGTACTTC
.	TRBV30	TRBJ1-2	14	.	CAWSVQAGRAGYTF	TGTGCCTGGAGTGTACAGGCGGGGAGGGCTGGCTACACCTTC